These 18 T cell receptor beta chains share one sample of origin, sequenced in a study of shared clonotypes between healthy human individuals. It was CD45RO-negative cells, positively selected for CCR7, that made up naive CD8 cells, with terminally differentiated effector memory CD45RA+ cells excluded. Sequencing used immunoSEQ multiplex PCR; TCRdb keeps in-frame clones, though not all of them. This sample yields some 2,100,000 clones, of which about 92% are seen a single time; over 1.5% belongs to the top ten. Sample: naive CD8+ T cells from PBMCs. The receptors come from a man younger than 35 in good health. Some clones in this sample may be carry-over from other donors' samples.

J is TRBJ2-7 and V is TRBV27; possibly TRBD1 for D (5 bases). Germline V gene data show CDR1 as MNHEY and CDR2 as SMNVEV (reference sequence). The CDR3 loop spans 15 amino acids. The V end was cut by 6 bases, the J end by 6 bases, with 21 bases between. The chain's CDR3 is CASRQNPRALFEQYF. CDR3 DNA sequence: TGTGCCAGCAGACAAAACCCCAGGGCACTATTCGAGCAGTACTTC.

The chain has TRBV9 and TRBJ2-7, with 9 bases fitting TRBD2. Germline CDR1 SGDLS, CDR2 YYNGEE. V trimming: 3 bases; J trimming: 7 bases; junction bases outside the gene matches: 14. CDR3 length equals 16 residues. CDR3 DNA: TGTGCCAGCAGCGCCCTCCGGGCGGGAGGGGTTTGGGAGCAGTACTTC. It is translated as CASSALRAGGVWEQYF.

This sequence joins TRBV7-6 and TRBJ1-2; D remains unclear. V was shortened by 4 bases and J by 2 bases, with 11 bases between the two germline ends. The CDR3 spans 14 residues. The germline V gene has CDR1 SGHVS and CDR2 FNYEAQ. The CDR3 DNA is TGTGCCAGCAGCTCGCTACCTCCGAACTATGGCTACACCTTC. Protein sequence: CASSSLPPNYGYTF.

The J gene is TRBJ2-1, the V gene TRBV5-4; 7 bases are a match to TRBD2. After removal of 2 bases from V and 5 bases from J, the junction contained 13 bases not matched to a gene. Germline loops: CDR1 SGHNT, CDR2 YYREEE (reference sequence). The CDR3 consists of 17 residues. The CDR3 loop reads CASSFPRWGAGNNEQFF. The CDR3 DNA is TGTGCCAGCAGCTTCCCCCGATGGGGAGCGGGGAACAATGAGCAGTTCTTC.

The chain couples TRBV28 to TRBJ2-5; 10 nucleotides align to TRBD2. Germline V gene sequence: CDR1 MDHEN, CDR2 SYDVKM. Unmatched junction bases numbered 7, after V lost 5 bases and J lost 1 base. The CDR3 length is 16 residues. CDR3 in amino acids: CASSDSIAGGQETQYF. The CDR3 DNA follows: TGTGCCAGCAGTGACTCCATAGCGGGAGGCCAAGAGACCCAGTACTTC.

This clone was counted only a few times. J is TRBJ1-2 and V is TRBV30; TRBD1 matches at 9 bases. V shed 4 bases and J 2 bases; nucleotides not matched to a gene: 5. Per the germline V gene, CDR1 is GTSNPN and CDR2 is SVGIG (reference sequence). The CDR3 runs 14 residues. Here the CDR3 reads CAWTPGQGNYGYTF. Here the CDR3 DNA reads TGTGCCTGGACCCCGGGACAGGGCAACTATGGCTACACCTTC.

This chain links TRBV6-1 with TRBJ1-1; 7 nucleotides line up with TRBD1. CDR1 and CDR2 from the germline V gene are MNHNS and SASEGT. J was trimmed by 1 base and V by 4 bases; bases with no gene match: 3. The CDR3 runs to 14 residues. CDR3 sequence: CASSAGGRNTEAFF. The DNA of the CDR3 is TGTGCCAGCAGTGCAGGGGGAAGGAACACTGAAGCTTTCTTT.

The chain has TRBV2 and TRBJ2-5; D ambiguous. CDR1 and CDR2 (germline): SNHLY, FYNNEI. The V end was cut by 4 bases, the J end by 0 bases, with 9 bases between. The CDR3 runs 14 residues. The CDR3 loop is CASSGNSHQETQYF. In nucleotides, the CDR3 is TGTGCCAGCAGTGGAAACAGTCACCAAGAGACCCAGTACTTC.

DNA of the CDR3: TGTGCCAGCAGTGAGTGGGCAGGGGTTAAGCAGCCCCAGCATTTT. This translates into CASSEWAGVKQPQHF. The rearrangement uses TRBV27 and TRBJ1-5, with D tentatively TRBD1 (6 bases). The V gene's germline CDR1 is MNHEY and CDR2 SMNVEV (reference sequence). The CDR3 covers 15 residues. Trimming took 5 bases from V and 7 from J, leaving 18 bases between them.

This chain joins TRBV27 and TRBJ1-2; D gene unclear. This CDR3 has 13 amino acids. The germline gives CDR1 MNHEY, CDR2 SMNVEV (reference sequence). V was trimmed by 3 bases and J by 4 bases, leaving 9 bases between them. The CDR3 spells CASSFANFYGYTF. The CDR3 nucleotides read TGTGCCAGCAGTTTTGCGAATTTCTATGGCTACACCTTC.

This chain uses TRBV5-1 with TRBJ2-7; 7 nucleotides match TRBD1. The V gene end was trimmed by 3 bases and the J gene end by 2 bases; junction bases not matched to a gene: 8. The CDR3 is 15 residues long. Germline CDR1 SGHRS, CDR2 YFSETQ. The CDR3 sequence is CASSSTRGTAYEQYF. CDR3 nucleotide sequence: TGCGCCAGCAGCTCGACCAGGGGGACGGCCTACGAGCAGTACTTC.

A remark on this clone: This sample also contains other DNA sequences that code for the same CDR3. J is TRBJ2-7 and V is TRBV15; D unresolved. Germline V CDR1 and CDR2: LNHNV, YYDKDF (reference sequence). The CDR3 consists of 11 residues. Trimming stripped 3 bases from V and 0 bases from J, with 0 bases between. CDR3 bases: TGTGCCACCAGCAGCTCCTACGAGCAGTACTTC. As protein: CATSSSYEQYF.

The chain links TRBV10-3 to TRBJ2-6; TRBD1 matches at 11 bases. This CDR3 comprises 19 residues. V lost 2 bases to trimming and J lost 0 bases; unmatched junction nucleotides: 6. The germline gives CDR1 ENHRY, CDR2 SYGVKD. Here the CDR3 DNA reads TGTGCCATCAGTGAGCCAGGACAGGGGGCACCCTCTGGGGCCAACGTCCTGACTTTC. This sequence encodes CAISEPGQGAPSGANVLTF.

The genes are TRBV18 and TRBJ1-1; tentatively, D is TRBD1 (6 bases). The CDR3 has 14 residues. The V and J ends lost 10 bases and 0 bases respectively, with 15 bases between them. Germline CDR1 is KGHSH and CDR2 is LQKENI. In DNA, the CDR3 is TGTGCCACCCTACCGTCAGGGGTGAACACTGAAGCTTTCTTT. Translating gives CATLPSGVNTEAFF.

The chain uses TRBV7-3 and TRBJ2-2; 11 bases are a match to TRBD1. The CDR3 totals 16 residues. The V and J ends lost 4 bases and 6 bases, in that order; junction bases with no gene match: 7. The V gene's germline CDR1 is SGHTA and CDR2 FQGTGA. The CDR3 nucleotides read TGTGCCAGCAGCTCCCGGGACAGGGGGATTCCCGGGGAGCTGTTTTTT. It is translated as CASSSRDRGIPGELFF.

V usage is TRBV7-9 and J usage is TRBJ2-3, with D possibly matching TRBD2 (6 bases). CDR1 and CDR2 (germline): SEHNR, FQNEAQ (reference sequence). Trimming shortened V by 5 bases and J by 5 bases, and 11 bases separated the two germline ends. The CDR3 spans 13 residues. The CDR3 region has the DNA TGTGCCAGCAGCCCGGCGCGGGGAGATACGCAGTATTTT. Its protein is CASSPARGDTQYF. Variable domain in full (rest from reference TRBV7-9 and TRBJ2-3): DTGVSQNPRHKITKRGQNVTFRCDPISEHNRLYWYRQTLGQGPEFLTYFQNEAQLEKSRLLSDRFSAERPKGSFSTLEIQRTEQGDSAMYLCASSPARGDTQYFGPGTRLTVL.

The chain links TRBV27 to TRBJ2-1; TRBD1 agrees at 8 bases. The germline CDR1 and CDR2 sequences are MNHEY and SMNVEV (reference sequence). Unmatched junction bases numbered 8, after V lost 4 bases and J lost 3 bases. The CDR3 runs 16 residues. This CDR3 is CASSSLGTGDYNEQFF. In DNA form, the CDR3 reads TGTGCCAGCAGTTCACTAGGGACAGGTGACTACAATGAGCAGTTCTTC.

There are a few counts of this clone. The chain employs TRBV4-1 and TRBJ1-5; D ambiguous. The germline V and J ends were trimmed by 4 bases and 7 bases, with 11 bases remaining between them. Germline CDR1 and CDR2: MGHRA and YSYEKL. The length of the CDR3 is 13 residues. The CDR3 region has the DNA TGCGCCAGCAGCCCGACCATTGGGCAGCCCCAGCATTTT. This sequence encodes CASSPTIGQPQHF.